This paragraph reports one TCR beta chain. As yet, its antigen is unknown. The data were obtained in a study of Ad26.COV2.S vaccination and SARS-CoV-2 variants. The CDR3 sequence is 14 residues long. V trimming: 6 bases; J trimming: 3 bases; junction bases outside the gene matches: 8. CDR1 MDHEN and CDR2 SYDVKM come from the germline V gene. The repertoire was sequenced with immunoSEQ multiplex PCR; TCRdb's copy has only in-frame clones and lacks some. Found here are around 500,000 clones, roughly 87% of them singletons; the top ten hold about 1.5%. Treatment meaning: roughly 19 received Ad26.COV2.S at low or high dose, single or two shots; 5 received placebo; per-sample allocation not given. Day 63 after the first vaccine or placebo injection was the time point for sampling. Within Boston, the person who donated was an adult of 18-55 years. Study observations and caveats: Possibly, TCR breadth and depth analyses underestimated total T cell responses. Recipients of either vaccine or placebo displayed similar breadth of non-spike TCRs.

This clonotype originated in a person between 18 and 60 years old who received the Ad26.COV2.S COVID-19 vaccine or a placebo. The chain employs TRBV28 and TRBJ2-7; 7 positions match TRBD1. Sequenced material: peripheral blood, taken in a trial of Ad26.COV2.S vaccine versus placebo. The CDR3 loop is CASSGQATFYEQYF. CDR3 in DNA: TGTGCCAGCAGCGGACAGGCAACCTTCTACGAGCAGTACTTC.